These 12 T cell receptor beta chains were sequenced from one sample in a study of cytomegalovirus exposure and HLA in healthy donors. This PCR relied on a set of 60 Vbeta primers and 13 Jbeta primers. Measured with immunoSEQ multiplex PCR; TCRdb has only the in-frame clones, and not every one. Its clone listing holds fewer than 85,000 clones. The sequencing sample was made of PBMCs. These receptors came from a man aged 25-45 years in good health and CMV-seronegative.

The rearrangement links TRBV9 to TRBJ2-7, with D possibly TRBD2 on 6 matching bases. In germline, CDR1 is SGDLS, CDR2 YYNGEE. The CDR3 has 12 amino acids. Trimming pared 9 bases from V and 3 bases from J, leaving 13 bases between. In DNA, the CDR3 is TGTGCCACAGGAGGAGGGTTCTACGAGCAGTACTTC. Encoded protein: CATGGGFYEQYF.

The chain links TRBV2 to TRBJ1-1; TRBD1 might be the D (5 bases). This CDR3 has 13 residues. Trimming took off 7 bases at V and 4 bases at J, with 13 bases between the two ends. Looked up from germline, CDR1 is SNHLY and CDR2 is FYNNEI. The CDR3 region is CASTGGGVTEAFF. The DNA of the CDR3 is TGTGCCAGCACTGGGGGAGGGGTCACTGAAGCTTTCTTT.

The chain links TRBV6-9 to TRBJ2-7; possible D gene TRBD1, 5 bases. Germline CDR1 reads MNHGY; CDR2 reads SVAAGI. CDR3 length equals 13 residues. With 7 bases removed from V and 3 bases from J, the gap between germline ends came to 13 bases. The chain's CDR3 is CASIGAGHYEQYF. DNA of the CDR3: TGTGCCAGCATTGGGGCCGGACACTACGAGCAGTACTTC.

The J gene is TRBJ1-4, the V gene TRBV4-1; 9 bases are a match to TRBD1. Losses at the gene ends were 1 base for V and 5 bases for J; bases not matched to a gene: 5. Germline-derived CDR1 and CDR2 are MGHRA and YSYEKL. The CDR3 covers 16 residues. The CDR3 is CASSQVIGTGNEKLFF. Here the CDR3 DNA reads TGCGCCAGCAGCCAAGTGATTGGGACAGGGAATGAAAAACTGTTTTTT.

The chain is built from TRBV5-1 and TRBJ2-5; D is perhaps TRBD2 (7 bases). V shed 1 base and J shed 5 bases, with 15 bases lying between them. CDR3 length: 15 amino acids. Germline CDR1 SGHRS, CDR2 YFSETQ. This CDR3 reads CASSLRGAFEETQYF. In DNA form, the CDR3 reads TGCGCCAGCAGCTTGCGGGGGGCTTTTGAGGAGACCCAGTACTTC.

This chain links TRBV10-3 with TRBJ1-6; D is possibly TRBD1 (6 bases). Trimming shortened V by 6 bases and J by 12 bases, and 15 bases separated the two germline ends. Germline CDR1 is ENHRY and CDR2 is SYGVKD. This CDR3 region has 13 residues. The chain's CDR3 is CAIRTGDTRPLHF. The CDR3 DNA sequence: TGTGCCATCAGAACCGGGGACACAAGACCCCTCCACTTT.

The J gene is TRBJ2-1, the V gene TRBV6-1, with 8 bases lining up with TRBD2. The CDR3 is 15 residues long. V lost 3 bases and J lost 2; bases outside the gene matches: 3. Germline assignment: CDR1 MNHNS and CDR2 SASEGT. The CDR3 loop is CASSDEAGAYNEQFF. DNA of the CDR3: TGTGCCAGCAGTGATGAAGCGGGGGCCTACAATGAGCAGTTCTTC.

V usage is TRBV5-5 and J usage is TRBJ2-5; D ambiguous. CDR3 length: 13 residues. Germline CDR1 is SGHKS and CDR2 is YYEKEE (reference sequence). The V end lost 1 base, the J end lost 7 bases, and 11 bases lay between the germline ends. CDR3 in amino acids: CASSLSQEVTQYF. In DNA form, the CDR3 reads TGTGCCAGCAGCTTGTCCCAAGAGGTGACCCAGTACTTC.

The rearrangement joins TRBV6-5 to TRBJ2-1; perhaps TRBD1 as D (6 bases). CDR3 length: 13 residues. Per the germline V gene, CDR1 is MNHEY and CDR2 is SVGAGI. The V and J ends lost 5 bases and 3 bases respectively, with 8 bases between them. The CDR3 region has the DNA TGTGCCAGCAGTACAGGGTTCTACAATGAGCAGTTCTTC. It translates to CASSTGFYNEQFF.

The chain combines TRBV12-5 with TRBJ2-7; 7 bases line up with TRBD1. The trim removed 1 base at V and 7 bases at J, leaving 4 bases unmatched. The CDR3 contains 13 residues. The germline gives CDR1 LGHNT, CDR2 FRNRAP. The CDR3: CASGLATGDEQYF. In DNA, the CDR3 is TGTGCTAGTGGTTTGGCTACAGGGGATGAGCAGTACTTC.

V is TRBV10-2 and J is TRBJ2-7; 8 bases fit TRBD2. CDR3 length equals 16 residues. V lost 1 base, J lost 2 bases, and 7 bases stayed unmatched. CDR1 and CDR2 (germline): WSHSY, SAAADI. The CDR3 loop reads CASSEYPAGETYEQYF. The CDR3 DNA reads TGCGCCAGCAGTGAGTACCCAGCGGGGGAGACCTACGAGCAGTACTTC.

The V and J genes are TRBV6-5 and TRBJ2-7; the D is unclear. This CDR3 contains 14 residues. Germline lookup yields CDR1 MNHEY and CDR2 SVGAGI. V shed 0 bases and J shed 0 bases, with 6 bases lying between them. CDR3 in DNA: TGTGCCAGCAGTTACTCGCTGGCCTCCTACGAGCAGTACTTC. This codes for CASSYSLASYEQYF.